The 23 T cell receptor beta chains given below trace back to one sample, sequenced in a study of OX40 agonist ivuxolimab in advanced cancers. Library prep was done by the immunoSEQ multiplex PCR assay. Entries here come from immuneACCESS through TCRdb and include only in-frame sequences with V and J called. Some clones fail to appear in such tables; in the studies checked, an unresolved V gene covers under half of the shortfall, and the cause of the remainder is unknown. Within this sample are approximately 30,000 clones, with almost 85% of them counted one time only. The ten top clones hold roughly a fifth of the sample. Specimen: CD4+ or CD8+ T cells sorted from blood, collected in a trial of the OX40 agonist ivuxolimab. These receptors came from an adult with an advanced solid tumor such as melanoma, head and neck, liver or kidney cancer.

This rearrangement joins TRBV2 to TRBJ2-1; D is unclear. Between the trimmed V and J ends, which lost 7 bases and 8 bases, there was a span of 9 bases. There are 11 residues in the CDR3. Germline assignment: CDR1 SNHLY and CDR2 FYNNEI. This CDR3 reads CASMGSYEQFF. CDR3 DNA: TGTGCCAGCATGGGCAGCTATGAGCAGTTCTTC.

This chain joins TRBV19 and TRBJ2-1; the D is unclear. V was shortened by 1 base and J by 8 bases, with 9 bases between the two germline ends. The V gene's germline CDR1 is LNHDA and CDR2 SQIVND (reference sequence). The CDR3 contains 13 residues. DNA for the CDR3: TGTGCCAGTAGTATAGCCCATGGCGATGAGCAGTTCTTC. Protein: CASSIAHGDEQFF.

This clone came up many times. This chain uses TRBV5-1 with TRBJ1-1, with D tentatively TRBD1 (5 bases). V was clipped by 1 base and J by 7 bases, with 8 bases between them. Germline-derived CDR1 and CDR2 are SGHRS and YFSETQ. CDR3 length: 12 amino acids. CDR3 in amino acids: CASSLRGDEAFF. CDR3 coding DNA: TGCGCCAGCAGCTTGAGAGGGGATGAAGCTTTCTTT.

The CDR3 loop reads CASSLGVVQETQYF. The CDR3, as DNA: TGTGCCAGCAGCTTGGGGGTAGTTCAAGAGACCCAGTACTTC. The chain has TRBV5-6 and TRBJ2-5, with no clear D. Germline V gene lookup returns CDR1 SGHDT and CDR2 YYEEEE. V shed 0 bases and J shed 2 bases, with 8 bases lying between them. The CDR3 loop spans 14 amino acids.

The CDR3 protein is CASSAGGRETQYF. The CDR3 nucleotides are TGTGCCAGCAGTGCAGGGGGCAGGGAGACCCAGTACTTC. The chain couples TRBV28 to TRBJ2-5; 8 nucleotides match TRBD1. J lost 5 bases, V lost 5 bases, and 4 bases had no gene match. Germline V gene data show CDR1 as MDHEN and CDR2 as SYDVKM. The CDR3 length is 13 residues.

V usage is TRBV6-5 and J usage is TRBJ1-3; 8 nucleotides match TRBD1. V was pared by 6 bases and J by 4 bases, with 5 bases of the junction left unmatched. In germline, CDR1 is MNHEY, CDR2 SVGAGI. This CDR3 is 14 amino acids long. The CDR3 coding sequence is TGTGCCAGCAGCCAGGGGGCAGCCGGAAACACCATATATTTT. Protein sequence: CASSQGAAGNTIYF.

The chain couples TRBV7-6 to TRBJ1-1; D is undetermined. In germline, CDR1 is SGHVS, CDR2 FNYEAQ. Deletions cut 5 bases from V and 0 bases from J, with 16 bases between. This CDR3 is built from 16 residues. CDR3 in DNA: TGTGCCAGCAGCCTCTTGGTTGACATGATGAACACTGAAGCTTTCTTT. Its protein is CASSLLVDMMNTEAFF.

The V gene is TRBV18, the J gene TRBJ2-7; D is ambiguous. CDR1 and CDR2 (germline): KGHSH, LQKENI. The CDR3 runs to 13 residues. Trimming stripped 1 base from V and 3 bases from J, with 7 bases between. The DNA for the CDR3 is TGTGCCAGCTCACCACGGGTGTACTACGAGCAGTACTTC. As protein: CASSPRVYYEQYF. Based on the CDR3 plus reference TRBV18 and TRBJ2-7, the full variable domain is NAGVMQNPRHLVRRRGQEARLRCSPMKGHSHVYWYRQLPEEGLKFMVYLQKENIIDESGMPKERFSAEFPKEGPSILRIQQVVRGDSAAYFCASSPRVYYEQYFGPGTRLTVT.

J is TRBJ2-3 and V is TRBV9; 14 bases are shared with TRBD2. The CDR3 is 19 amino acids. CDR1 SGDLS and CDR2 YYNGEE come from the germline V gene. Trimming took 0 bases from V and 0 from J; bases not matched to a gene: 6. The CDR3 loop reads CASSVEYGTSGRSTDTQYF. The DNA of the CDR3 is TGTGCCAGCAGCGTAGAGTATGGGACTAGCGGGAGAAGCACAGATACGCAGTATTTT.

This CDR3 is CASGRDGQPQHF. CDR3 bases: TGTGCCAGCGGGAGGGACGGACAGCCCCAGCATTTT. The chain employs TRBV28 and TRBJ1-5, with a tentative D call TRBD1 (5 bases). The CDR3 sequence is 12 residues long. V lost 8 bases and J lost 7, with 12 bases in between. Per germline, CDR1 MDHEN and CDR2 SYDVKM.

The chain recombines TRBV19 with TRBJ1-5; 7 bases agree with TRBD1. The ends lost 7 bases at V and 4 bases at J; junction bases unmatched: 10. CDR3 length: 15 amino acids. CDR1 is LNHDA and CDR2 is SQIVND in the germline V gene (reference sequence). CDR3 DNA: TGTGCCAGTACCATCCCGGACAGGAAAAATCAGCCCCAGCATTTT. It codes for CASTIPDRKNQPQHF.

This chain links TRBV7-9 with TRBJ2-3; TRBD1 matches 8 bases. CDR1 SEHNR and CDR2 FQNEAQ come from the germline V gene (reference sequence). The CDR3 consists of 14 residues. Trimming removed 9 bases from V and 2 bases from J; junction bases left unmatched: 7. In DNA form, the CDR3 reads TGTGCCAGTTGGGGGACAGGCCTCACAGATACGCAGTATTTT. Its protein product is CASWGTGLTDTQYF.

The V gene is TRBV7-6, the J gene TRBJ1-5, with D possibly matching TRBD1 (5 bases). CDR3 size: 15 residues. V was trimmed by 0 bases and J by 6 bases, leaving 12 bases between them. CDR1 is SGHVS, CDR2 FNYEAQ, per germline. This CDR3 reads CASSLAPGDGQPQHF. The CDR3 DNA reads TGTGCCAGCAGCTTAGCACCGGGGGATGGTCAGCCCCAGCATTTT.

The gene calls are TRBV9 and TRBJ1-1; no definite D call. CDR3 size: 15 residues. V lost 4 bases and J lost 3, with 16 bases in between. Germline V gene data show CDR1 as SGDLS and CDR2 as YYNGEE. CDR3 bases: TGTGCCAGCAGCCCCCGAGGAGGTCGAGACACTGAAGCTTTCTTT. As protein: CASSPRGGRDTEAFF.

About this clone itself: The sample contains more than one DNA sequence encoding this CDR3. The rearrangement links TRBV7-9 to TRBJ2-7; D possibly uses TRBD1 or TRBD2 (5 bases each). The CDR3 is 15 amino acids. CDR1 SEHNR and CDR2 FQNEAQ come from the germline V gene (reference sequence). The germline V and J ends were trimmed by 5 bases and 6 bases, with 20 bases remaining between them. The CDR3 DNA follows: TGTGCCAGCAGCCCACCCAGGAGCATGGGGACCGAGCAGTACTTC. Its protein is CASSPPRSMGTEQYF.

This clone has more than one count but fewer than ten. The CDR3 spells CASSQSRSYEQYF. CDR3 nucleotides: TGTGCCAGCAGCCAGAGTCGGAGCTACGAGCAGTACTTC. The chain carries TRBV13 and TRBJ2-7; no clear D. Germline CDR1 PRHDT, CDR2 FYEKMQ (reference sequence). This CDR3 is built from 13 residues. V lost 5 bases and J lost 3, with 11 bases in between.

J is TRBJ1-4 and V is TRBV5-1; 9 bases agree with TRBD1. The CDR3 length is 15 residues. Per germline, CDR1 SGHRS and CDR2 YFSETQ. J was trimmed by 5 bases and V by 2 bases; bases with no gene match: 4. The CDR3 loop reads CASSLNRGQNEKLFF. In DNA, the CDR3 is TGCGCCAGCAGCTTAAACAGGGGGCAGAATGAAAAACTGTTTTTT. The full variable domain, its missing parts supplied by reference TRBV5-1 and TRBJ1-4, is KAGVTQTPRYLIKTRGQQVTLSCSPISGHRSVSWYQQTPGQGLQFLFEYFSETQRNKGNFPGRFSGRQFSNSRSEMNVSTLELGDSALYLCASSLNRGQNEKLFFGSGTQLSVL.

CDR3 in amino acids: CASSSSPSRVIYQPQHF. In DNA, the CDR3 is TGTGCCAGCAGTTCTTCTCCTTCCCGGGTCATTTATCAGCCCCAGCATTTT. This chain uses TRBV28 with TRBJ1-5; D is unresolved. Per the germline V gene, CDR1 is MDHEN and CDR2 is SYDVKM. CDR3 length equals 17 residues. Trimming cost V 4 bases and J 5 bases, with 21 bases left between them.

This clone has a handful of counts. V gene TRBV15 combines with J gene TRBJ2-1; D call uncertain. V was pared by 6 bases and J by 0 bases, with 9 bases between. The CDR3 sequence is 14 residues long. The germline V gene has CDR1 LNHNV and CDR2 YYDKDF (reference sequence). The CDR3 sequence: CATRSLDSYNEQFF. In DNA form, the CDR3 reads TGTGCCACCAGGAGCCTGGACTCCTACAATGAGCAGTTCTTC.

This sequence joins TRBV4-3 and TRBJ1-5, with 9 bases fitting TRBD1. V was pared by 4 bases and J by 5 bases, with 12 bases of the junction left unmatched. The CDR3 spans 17 residues. Germline V gene data show CDR1 as LGHNA and CDR2 as YSLEER. The CDR3 DNA sequence: TGCGCCAGCAGCCCTGGCAGGGACAGGGTAGGAGATCAGCCCCAGCATTTT. It is translated as CASSPGRDRVGDQPQHF.

The chain has TRBV28 and TRBJ2-5; D not certain. CDR3 length: 11 residues. From germline, CDR1 is MDHEN and CDR2 SYDVKM. Trimming removed 6 bases from V and 4 bases from J, with 6 bases in between. The CDR3 sequence is CASSFAETQYF. DNA of the CDR3: TGTGCCAGCAGCTTCGCAGAGACCCAGTACTTC.

This clone was observed many times. The chain links TRBV19 to TRBJ1-2, with a possible D match to TRBD1 (5 bases). The CDR3 covers 14 residues. Trimming cost V 7 bases and J 1 base, with 13 bases left between them. Germline assignment: CDR1 LNHDA and CDR2 SQIVND (reference sequence). CDR3 protein: CASNPGWVNYGYTF. CDR3 nucleotide sequence: TGTGCCAGTAACCCAGGGTGGGTTAACTATGGCTACACCTTC.

This chain joins TRBV27 and TRBJ2-7, with D possibly TRBD1 on 6 matching bases. V was trimmed by 5 bases and J by 0 bases, leaving 17 bases between them. The length of the CDR3 is 16 residues. CDR1 and CDR2 (germline): MNHEY, SMNVEV (reference sequence). The CDR3 spells CASSPRRQVNSYEQYF. Written as DNA, the CDR3 is TGTGCCAGCAGTCCCCGACGACAGGTTAACTCCTACGAGCAGTACTTC.